Below, one T cell receptor (beta chain) is given with its context. Original processing methods: Reference gene primer amplification in the assay estimated nucleated cell counts. Using immunoSEQ multiplex PCR, the repertoire was profiled, and TCRdb retains in-frame clones only, with some absent. The DNA gave D and trimming, while V, J and clone size come from that table. The sample contains about 150,000 clones, around 89% of which appear only once. The entry originates in a study of blood T cell repertoires in COVID-19. Overall study context: The United States, Italy and Spain were the sources of the acute and convalescent COVID-19 samples.

The source material was peripheral blood. This TCR was sampled from a woman aged 40 to 50 with acute or convalescent COVID-19.

CDR3 sequence: CASSQDAPVPGQALGHNSPLHF. As DNA, the CDR3 is TGCGCCAGCAGCCAAGATGCCCCCGTCCCGGGACAGGCTTTGGGCCATAATTCACCCCTCCACTTT. The chain combines TRBV4-1 with TRBJ1-6; 8 bases match TRBD1. Germline assignment: CDR1 MGHRA and CDR2 YSYEKL. With 0 bases clipped from V and 5 bases from J, the junction kept 21 bases outside the gene matches. The CDR3 has 22 amino acids.